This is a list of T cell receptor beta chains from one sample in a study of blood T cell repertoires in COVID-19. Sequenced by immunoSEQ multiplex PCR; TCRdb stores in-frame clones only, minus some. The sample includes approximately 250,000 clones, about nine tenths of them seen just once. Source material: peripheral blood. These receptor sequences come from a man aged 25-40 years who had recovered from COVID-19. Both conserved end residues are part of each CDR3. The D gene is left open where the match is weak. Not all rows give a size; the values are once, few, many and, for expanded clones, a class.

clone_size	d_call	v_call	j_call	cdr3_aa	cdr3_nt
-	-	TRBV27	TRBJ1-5	CASSLKGGVNQPQHF	TGTGCCAGCAGTTTAAAAGGAGGGGTCAATCAGCCCCAGCATTTT
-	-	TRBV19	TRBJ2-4	CASSNPGERNIQYF	TGTGCCAGTAGTAACCCGGGAGAGCGAAACATTCAGTACTTC
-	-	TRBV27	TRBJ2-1	CASSLEPSSYNEQFF	TGTGCCAGCAGTTTAGAGCCGAGCTCCTACAATGAGCAGTTCTTC
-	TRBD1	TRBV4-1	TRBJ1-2	CASSQEKGSGTDINYGYTF	TGCGCCAGCAGCCAAGAAAAGGGCTCCGGGACAGATATTAACTATGGCTACACCTTC
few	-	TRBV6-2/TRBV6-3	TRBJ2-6	CASSYPQRARVSGANVLTF	TGTGCCAGCAGTTACCCACAGAGGGCGAGGGTCTCTGGGGCCAACGTCCTGACTTTC
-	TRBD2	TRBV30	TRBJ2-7	CAWSLAGGTEQYF	TGTGCCTGGAGTCTAGCGGGGGGGACCGAGCAGTACTTC
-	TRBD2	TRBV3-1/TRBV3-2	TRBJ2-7	CASSQPRLARLGEQYF	TGTGCCAGCAGCCAACCTAGACTAGCCCGGCTAGGCGAGCAGTACTTC
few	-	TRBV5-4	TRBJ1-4	CASSSPGLAGRTTNEKLFF	TGTGCCAGCAGCTCTCCTGGTTTGGCGGGGCGCACAACTAATGAAAAACTGTTTTTT
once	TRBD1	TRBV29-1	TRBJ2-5	CSVPRTGSETQYF	TGCAGCGTTCCCCGGACAGGGTCAGAGACCCAGTACTTC
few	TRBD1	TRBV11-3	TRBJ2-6	CASSFRGLGANVLTF	TGTGCCAGCAGCTTTAGGGGGCTTGGGGCCAACGTCCTGACTTTC
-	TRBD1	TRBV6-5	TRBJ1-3	CASSGQGENTIYF	TGTGCCAGTTCTGGACAGGGGGAAAACACCATATATTTT
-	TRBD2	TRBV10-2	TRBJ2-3	CASRGGLAGDSDTQYF	TGCGCCAGCCGCGGGGGACTAGCGGGGGACTCAGATACGCAGTATTTT
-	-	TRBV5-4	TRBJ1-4	CASSFGSAEKLFF	TGTGCCAGCAGCTTCGGGTCGGCTGAAAAACTGTTTTTT
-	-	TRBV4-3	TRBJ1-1	CASRPKFDRPNTEAFF	TGCGCCAGCAGGCCTAAATTTGACAGGCCCAACACTGAAGCTTTCTTT
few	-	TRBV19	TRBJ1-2	CASSISQGLTPYGYTF	TGTGCCAGTAGTATTAGTCAGGGGCTTACCCCCTATGGCTACACCTTC
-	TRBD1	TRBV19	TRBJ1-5	CASNRPAGQDLQHF	TGTGCCAGTAACCGACCCGCGGGACAGGATTTACAGCATTTT
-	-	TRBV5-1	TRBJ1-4	CASSFERGVGEKLFF	TGCGCCAGCAGCTTTGAACGGGGGGTAGGCGAAAAACTGTTTTTT
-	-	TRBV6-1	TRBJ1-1	CASSEPQGMNTEAFF	TGTGCCAGCAGTGAACCTCAGGGAATGAACACTGAAGCTTTCTTT
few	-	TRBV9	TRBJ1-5	CASSVDSRNQPQHF	TGTGCCAGCAGCGTAGACAGCCGAAATCAGCCCCAGCATTTT
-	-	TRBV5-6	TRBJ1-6	CASSSGRGAVLSPLHF	TGTGCCAGCAGCTCAGGGAGGGGTGCGGTTTTGTCACCCCTCCACTTT
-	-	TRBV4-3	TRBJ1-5	CASSQGGGTDQPQHF	TGCGCCAGCAGCCAAGGCGGCGGTACCGATCAGCCCCAGCATTTT
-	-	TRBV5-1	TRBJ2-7	CASSPFLAAGALGEQYF	TGCGCCAGCAGCCCGTTCCTCGCGGCGGGGGCCCTCGGCGAGCAGTACTTC
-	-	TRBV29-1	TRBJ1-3	CSAAKAGGNTIYF	TGCAGCGCCGCTAAAGCAGGGGGAAACACCATATATTTT
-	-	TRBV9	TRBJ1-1	CASSARGGNTEAFF	TGTGCCAGCAGCGCCCGGGGGGGAAACACTGAAGCTTTCTTT
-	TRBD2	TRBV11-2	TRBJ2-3	CASSLIAGPTDTQYF	TGTGCCAGCAGCTTAATAGCGGGGCCCACAGATACGCAGTATTTT
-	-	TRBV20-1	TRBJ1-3	CSASLESSGNTIYF	TGCAGTGCTAGTTTGGAGAGCTCTGGAAACACCATATATTTT
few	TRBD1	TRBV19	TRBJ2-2	CASSLPGQGRTGELFF	TGTGCCAGTAGTTTACCGGGACAGGGACGCACCGGGGAGCTGTTTTTT
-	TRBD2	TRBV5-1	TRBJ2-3	CASSESPRGSTDTQYF	TGCGCCAGCTCCGAATCGCCGCGGGGGAGCACAGATACGCAGTATTTT
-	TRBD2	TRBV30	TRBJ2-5	CAWGLAGGRQETQYF	TGTGCCTGGGGACTAGCGGGGGGGCGACAGGAGACCCAGTACTTC
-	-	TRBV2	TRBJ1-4	CASSEFAATNEKLFF	TGTGCCAGCAGTGAATTCGCAGCAACTAATGAAAAACTGTTTTTT
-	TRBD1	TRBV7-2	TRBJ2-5	CASSTGTGGKTQYF	TGTGCCAGCAGCACAGGGACAGGGGGAAAGACCCAGTACTTC
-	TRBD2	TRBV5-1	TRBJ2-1	CASGYPSGGSYNEQFF	TGCGCCAGCGGCTACCCGAGCGGGGGTTCCTACAATGAGCAGTTCTTC
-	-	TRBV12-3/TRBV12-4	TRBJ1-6	CASSPARNSPLHF	TGTGCCAGCAGCCCCGCCAGGAATTCACCCCTCCACTTT
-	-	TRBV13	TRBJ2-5	CASSREDQETQYF	TGTGCCAGCAGCCGGGAAGACCAAGAGACCCAGTACTTC
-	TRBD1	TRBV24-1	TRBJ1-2	CATGQGDYGYTF	TGTGCCACCGGGCAGGGGGACTATGGCTACACCTTC
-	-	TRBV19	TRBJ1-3	CASSNQQGYGNTIYF	TGTGCCAGTAGTAACCAACAGGGTTATGGAAACACCATATATTTT
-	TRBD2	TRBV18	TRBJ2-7	CASSPMGLAGGLSYEQYF	TGTGCCAGCTCACCAATGGGACTAGCGGGGGGGTTATCCTACGAGCAGTACTTC
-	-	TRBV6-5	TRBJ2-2	CASSYSTTNTGELFF	TGTGCCAGCAGTTATTCGACAACGAACACCGGGGAGCTGTTTTTT
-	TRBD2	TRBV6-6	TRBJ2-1	CASSYLIPTPPGGYNEQFF	TGTGCCAGCAGCTACCTTATACCAACTCCTCCGGGGGGCTACAATGAGCAGTTCTTC
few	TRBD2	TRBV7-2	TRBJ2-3	CASSLGRGAGVSDTQYF	TGTGCCAGCAGCTTAGGGCGCGGGGCGGGGGTATCAGATACGCAGTATTTT
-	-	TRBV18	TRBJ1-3	CASSPPSTTGDTIYF	TGTGCCAGCTCACCACCGTCAACTACGGGGGACACCATATATTTT
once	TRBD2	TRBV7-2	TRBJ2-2	CASSLDGGAPGELFF	TGTGCCAGCAGCTTAGACGGGGGGGCCCCCGGGGAGCTGTTTTTT
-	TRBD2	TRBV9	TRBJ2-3	CASSVGALAGSWADTQYF	TGTGCCAGCAGCGTAGGCGCCCTAGCGGGGTCCTGGGCAGATACGCAGTATTTT
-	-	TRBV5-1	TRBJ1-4	CASSLGRNNEKLFF	TGCGCCAGCAGCTTGGGCAGAAATAATGAAAAACTGTTTTTT
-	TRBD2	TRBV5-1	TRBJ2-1	CASSLTSARSGYEQFF	TGCGCCAGCAGCTTGACTAGCGCCAGGTCCGGCTATGAGCAGTTCTTC
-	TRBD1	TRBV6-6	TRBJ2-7	CASSYDRAREQYF	TGTGCCAGCAGTTATGACAGGGCTCGCGAGCAGTACTTC
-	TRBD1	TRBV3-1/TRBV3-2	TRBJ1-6	CASSPETGSGSPLHF	TGTGCCAGCAGCCCAGAGACAGGGTCCGGGTCACCCCTCCACTTT
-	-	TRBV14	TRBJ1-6	CASSQGQGSSPLHF	TGTGCCAGCAGCCAAGGTCAGGGTAGTTCACCCCTCCACTTT
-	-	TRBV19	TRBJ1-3	CATRHFSGNTIYF	TGTGCCACCCGACATTTTTCTGGAAACACCATATATTTT
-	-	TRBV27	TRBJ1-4	CASSFLTTNEKLFF	TGTGCCAGCAGCTTTCTTACAACTAATGAAAAACTGTTTTTT
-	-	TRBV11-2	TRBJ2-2	CASSLSSGGELFF	TGTGCCAGCAGCTTATCCTCGGGCGGGGAGCTGTTTTTT
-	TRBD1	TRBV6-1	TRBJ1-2	CASSEFNDRAYGYTF	TGTGCCAGCAGTGAATTCAACGACAGGGCCTATGGCTACACCTTC
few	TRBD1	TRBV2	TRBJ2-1	CASTRQGHLYNEQFF	TGTGCCAGCACTAGACAGGGCCACTTGTACAATGAGCAGTTCTTC
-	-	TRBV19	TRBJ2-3	CASSIAGARDTQYF	TGTGCCAGTAGTATAGCTGGAGCGAGAGATACGCAGTATTTT
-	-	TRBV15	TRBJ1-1	CATSRAGRGAEAFF	TGTGCCACCAGCAGAGCGGGGAGGGGGGCTGAAGCTTTCTTT
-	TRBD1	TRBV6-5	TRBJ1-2	CASTERATGGAGYTF	TGTGCCAGCACCGAAAGAGCAACAGGGGGGGCTGGCTACACCTTC
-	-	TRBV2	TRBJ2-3	CASSDLFTDTQYF	TGTGCCAGCAGTGACCTCTTCACAGATACGCAGTATTTT